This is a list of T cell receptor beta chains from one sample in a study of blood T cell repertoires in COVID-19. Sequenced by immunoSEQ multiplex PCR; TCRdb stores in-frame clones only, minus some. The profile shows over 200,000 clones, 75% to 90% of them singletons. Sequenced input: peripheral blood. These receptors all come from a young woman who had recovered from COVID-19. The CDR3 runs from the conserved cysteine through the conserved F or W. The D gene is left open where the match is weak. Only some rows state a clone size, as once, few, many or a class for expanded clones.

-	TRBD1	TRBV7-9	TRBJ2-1	CASSLLGQGPYNEQFF	TGTGCCAGCAGCCTCCTAGGACAGGGACCATACAATGAGCAGTTCTTC
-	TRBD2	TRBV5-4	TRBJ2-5	CASSLAVAGGPQETQYF	TGTGCCAGCAGCTTGGCCGTCGCGGGGGGGCCTCAAGAGACCCAGTACTTC
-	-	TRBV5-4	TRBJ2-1	CASSSRDNEQFF	TGTGCCAGCAGCTCCCGGGACAATGAGCAGTTCTTC
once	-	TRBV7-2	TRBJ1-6	CASRAGTRSPLHF	TGTGCCAGCAGAGCCGGGACTAGGTCACCCCTCCACTTT
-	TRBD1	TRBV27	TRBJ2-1	CASSITGTGTEQFF	TGTGCCAGCAGTATCACCGGGACAGGCACTGAGCAGTTCTTC
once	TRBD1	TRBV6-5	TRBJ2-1	CASTRGPGNEQFF	TGTGCCAGCACGAGGGGGCCGGGCAATGAGCAGTTCTTC
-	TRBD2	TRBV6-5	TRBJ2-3	CASSFPGGGTDTQYF	TGTGCCAGCAGCTTCCCGGGGGGTGGTACAGATACGCAGTATTTT
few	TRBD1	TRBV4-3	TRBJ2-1	CASSQGTGLGSYNEQFF	TGCGCCAGCAGCCAAGGGACAGGGCTGGGGTCCTACAATGAGCAGTTCTTC
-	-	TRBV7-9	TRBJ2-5	CASSLISRVSLQETQYF	TGTGCCAGCAGCTTAATTTCCCGGGTCTCCCTCCAAGAGACCCAGTACTTC
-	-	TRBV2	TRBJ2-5	CASQRSEETQYF	TGTGCCAGCCAGCGGTCCGAAGAGACCCAGTACTTC
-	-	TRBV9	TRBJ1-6	CASSVGGVNSPLHF	TGTGCCAGCAGCGTAGGGGGGGTAAATTCACCCCTCCACTTT
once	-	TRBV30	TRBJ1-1	CAWSIWGTNTEAFF	TGTGCCTGGAGTATATGGGGGACTAACACTGAAGCTTTCTTT
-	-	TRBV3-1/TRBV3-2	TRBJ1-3	CASSMGTGNTIYF	TGTGCCAGCAGCATGGGGACAGGAAACACCATATATTTT
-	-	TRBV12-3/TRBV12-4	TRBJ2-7	CASSRLDEQYF	TGTGCCAGCAGTCGTTTAGACGAGCAGTACTTC
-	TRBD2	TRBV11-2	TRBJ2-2	CASSLGPLAGITGELFF	TGTGCCAGCAGCTTAGGTCCCCTAGCGGGGATAACCGGGGAGCTGTTTTTT
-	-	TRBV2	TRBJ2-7	CASREDRWAYEQYF	TGTGCCAGCAGAGAGGACAGATGGGCCTACGAGCAGTACTTC
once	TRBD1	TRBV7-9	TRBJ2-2	CASSPRDSWTGELFF	TGTGCCAGCAGCCCCCGGGACAGTTGGACCGGGGAGCTGTTTTTT
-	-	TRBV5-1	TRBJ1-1	CASKGGTRLEAFF	TGCGCCAGCAAGGGTGGGACAAGGCTTGAAGCTTTCTTT
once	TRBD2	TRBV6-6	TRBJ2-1	CASSYSTSGRNEQFF	TGTGCCAGCAGTTACTCGACTAGCGGGCGTAATGAGCAGTTCTTC
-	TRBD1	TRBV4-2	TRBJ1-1	CASSLEIDRGREAEAFF	TGTGCCAGCAGCCTAGAAATCGACAGGGGACGAGAAGCTGAAGCTTTCTTT
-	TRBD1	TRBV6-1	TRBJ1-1	CASSEALWTGLMNTEAFF	TGTGCCAGCAGTGAAGCCCTATGGACAGGGCTAATGAACACTGAAGCTTTCTTT
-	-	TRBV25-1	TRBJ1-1	CASSAGNTEAFF	TGTGCCAGCAGTGCAGGGAACACTGAAGCTTTCTTT
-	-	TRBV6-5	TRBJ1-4	CASSPGQFLYEKLFF	TGTGCCAGCAGCCCCGGACAGTTTCTTTATGAAAAACTGTTTTTT
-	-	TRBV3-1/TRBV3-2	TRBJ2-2	CASSHRDSYTGELFF	TGTGCCAGCAGCCATAGGGACTCGTACACCGGGGAGCTGTTTTTT
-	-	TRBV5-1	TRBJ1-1	CASSLFRQGKNTEAFF	TGCGCCAGCAGCTTATTCCGCCAGGGTAAGAACACTGAAGCTTTCTTT
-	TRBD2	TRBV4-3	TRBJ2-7	CASSQLSGGENEQYF	TGCGCCAGCAGCCAACTTAGCGGGGGGGAAAACGAGCAGTACTTC